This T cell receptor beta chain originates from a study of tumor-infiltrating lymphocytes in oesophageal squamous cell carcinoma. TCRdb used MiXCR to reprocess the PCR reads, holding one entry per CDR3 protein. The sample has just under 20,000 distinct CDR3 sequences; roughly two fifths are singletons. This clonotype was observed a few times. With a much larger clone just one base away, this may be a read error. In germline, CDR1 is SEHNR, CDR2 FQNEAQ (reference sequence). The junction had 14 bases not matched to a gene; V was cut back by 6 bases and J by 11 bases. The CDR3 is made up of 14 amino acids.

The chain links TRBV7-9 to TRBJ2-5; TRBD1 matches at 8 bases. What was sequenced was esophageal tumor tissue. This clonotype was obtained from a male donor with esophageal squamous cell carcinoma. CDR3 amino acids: CASRSGGSDNEQYF. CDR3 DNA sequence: TGTGCCAGCAGATCAGGGGGCTCGGACAATGAGCAGTACTTC.